This T cell receptor (beta chain) derives from a study of cytomegalovirus exposure and HLA in healthy donors (dated by TCRdb to about 2017). At the level of the whole study: The 500 to 700 repertoires of the first cohort and the roughly 120 validation repertoires were produced on the same platform, according to a later analysis. The study aimed to test whether signatures of past pathogen exposure could be identified by cataloging public T cell receptors. To predict cytomegalovirus infection status, the study brought together high-throughput TCR immunosequencing, statistical association of individual TCRs with disease status, and machine learning. Besides the first cohort of about 730 subjects, a separate validation cohort made up of roughly 130 different subjects was used. What the authors observed across the whole study: Cytomegalovirus status was reported to be diagnosed by the classifier with high specificity and sensitivity in both the original and validation cohorts. A later analysis found that TCRs clustered in the first cohort also tended to co-occur in the approximately 120 validation repertoires, with approximately 94% of cluster scores above 0. It was suggested by the authors that the approach could potentially be generalized to other disease states and immunological phenotypes. A few of the identified cytomegalovirus-associated TCR beta chains were confirmed in vitro to be specific for cytomegalovirus antigens. The study gave a list of 150 to 200 TCR beta chains associated with cytomegalovirus. Across donors, most TCR sequences were observed very rarely, whereas some public TCRs were present in many individuals. The validation cohort had no HLA typing available for a later analysis, so co-occurrence within that cohort was assessed over all 120 or so repertoires.

This clone has a single count. Its antigen is currently not known. Base qualities are missing; no much larger clone stands one base away. Receptor libraries were prepared by the immunoSEQ multiplex PCR assay. Per the original workflow: To diagnose cytomegalovirus status from the catalog of TCR beta chain sequences, a statistical classification framework was built. This is the immuneACCESS table as TCRdb keeps it, with only in-frame sequences that have V and J called. A part of the clones is gone; compared with another copy, unresolved V genes explain less than half, and the rest is unexplained. The V and J calls and clone size were taken over from that table, and D and trimming were inferred from the DNA. For this sample the table gives 200,000 to 250,000 clones, of which about nine tenths were detected only once. Roughly 2% of the sample belongs to the ten largest clones. CDR1 and CDR2, looked up from the germline V gene (reference sequence), are MNHNY and SVGAGI. V is shortened by 2 bases, J by 7 bases, and the region joining them spans 12 bases. Taken from cysteine to phenylalanine, the CDR3 has 13 residues. Only the CDR3 portion is preserved as DNA: 39 bases, with reading frame beginning at the first base.

Separate from the approximately 700-subject first cohort, the validation cohort of around 130 subjects was the group to which the donors belonged. The sequenced sample consisted of PBMCs. The TCR sequence derives from a woman aged 18 to 35 in good health and CMV-seropositive. The rearrangement joined TRBV6-6 to TRBJ2-7; 6 matching bases give a weak D call of TRBD1. The nucleotide sequence is TGTGCCAGCAGTTACGCGGTACAGGGAGAGCAGTACTTC. Translated, it gives CASSYAVQGEQYF.